A selection of T cell receptor beta chains follows, all from one sample in a study of T cell responses to AZD1222 COVID-19 vaccine. Here immunoSEQ multiplex PCR was the method, and the copy in TCRdb shows in-frame clones only, minus some. There are about 190,000 clones in the sample; approximately 90% occur only once, and 0.75% to 1% lies in the top ten. Sequenced here: peripheral blood, sampled on day 0 of AZD1222 vaccination. The receptors shown here come from an adult in good health. CDR3s include the opening cysteine and the closing phenylalanine or tryptophan. A D gene is named only where the DNA matches it firmly. Expanded clones get a size class; other rows say once, few or many, or leave the size out.

clone size: .
D gene: .
V gene: TRBV27
J gene: TRBJ1-3
CDR3 protein: CASSLSRGAGNTIYF
CDR3 DNA: TGTGCCAGCAGTTTATCGAGGGGGGCTGGAAACACCATATATTTT

clone size: .
D gene: .
V gene: TRBV5-1
J gene: TRBJ1-3
CDR3 protein: CASSLQGNTIYF
CDR3 DNA: TGCGCCAGCAGCCTCCAGGGAAACACCATATATTTT

clone size: .
D gene: .
V gene: TRBV19
J gene: TRBJ1-6
CDR3 protein: CASSPAGGDNSPLHF
CDR3 DNA: TGTGCCAGTAGTCCGGCGGGGGGCGACAATTCACCCCTCCACTTT

clone size: .
D gene: .
V gene: TRBV7-9
J gene: TRBJ1-2
CDR3 protein: CASSLWQGSNYGYTF
CDR3 DNA: TGTGCCAGCAGCTTGTGGCAGGGCTCGAACTATGGCTACACCTTC

clone size: once
D gene: .
V gene: TRBV12-3/TRBV12-4
J gene: TRBJ2-3
CDR3 protein: CASTRGTGKYF
CDR3 DNA: TGTGCCAGCACAAGGGGCACAGGGAAGTATTTT

clone size: .
D gene: .
V gene: TRBV29-1
J gene: TRBJ1-2
CDR3 protein: CSVEGQGRVGYTF
CDR3 DNA: TGCAGCGTTGAAGGCCAGGGCCGCGTGGGCTACACCTTC

clone size: .
D gene: TRBD2
V gene: TRBV9
J gene: TRBJ2-1
CDR3 protein: CASSGSGGSHNEQFF
CDR3 DNA: TGTGCCAGCAGTGGTAGCGGGGGCTCTCACAATGAGCAGTTCTTC

clone size: .
D gene: .
V gene: TRBV18
J gene: TRBJ1-2
CDR3 protein: CASSPPLVSYGYTF
CDR3 DNA: TGTGCCAGCTCACCACCGTTGGTCTCCTATGGCTACACCTTC

clone size: .
D gene: .
V gene: TRBV4-3
J gene: TRBJ2-5
CDR3 protein: CASSQDGTTGGTQYF
CDR3 DNA: TGCGCCAGCAGCCAAGATGGCACAACCGGTGGAACCCAGTACTTC

clone size: .
D gene: .
V gene: TRBV19
J gene: TRBJ1-3
CDR3 protein: CASCRGGSGNTIYF
CDR3 DNA: TGTGCCAGTTGTAGGGGGGGTTCTGGAAACACCATATATTTT

clone size: .
D gene: .
V gene: TRBV23-1
J gene: TRBJ2-1
CDR3 protein: CASSQSGGVAYNEQFF
CDR3 DNA: TGCGCCAGCAGTCAATCAGGAGGGGTTGCCTACAATGAGCAGTTCTTC

clone size: .
D gene: TRBD1
V gene: TRBV28
J gene: TRBJ2-5
CDR3 protein: CASSLDRPRRETQYF
CDR3 DNA: TGTGCCAGCAGTTTGGACAGGCCACGGAGGGAGACCCAGTACTTC

clone size: .
D gene: .
V gene: TRBV11-2
J gene: TRBJ2-2
CDR3 protein: CASSLVAGPLGELFF
CDR3 DNA: TGTGCCAGCAGCTTAGTCGCAGGGCCCTTGGGGGAGCTGTTTTTT

clone size: .
D gene: TRBD1
V gene: TRBV6-4
J gene: TRBJ1-1
CDR3 protein: CASSTGTGGAGNTEAFF
CDR3 DNA: TGTGCCAGCAGTACCGGGACAGGGGGCGCGGGGAACACTGAAGCTTTCTTT

clone size: .
D gene: .
V gene: TRBV27
J gene: TRBJ2-5
CDR3 protein: CASKGPRGETQYF
CDR3 DNA: TGTGCCAGCAAGGGTCCGAGAGGCGAGACCCAGTACTTC

clone size: .
D gene: .
V gene: TRBV3-1/TRBV3-2
J gene: TRBJ2-1
CDR3 protein: CASSQSYRNNEQFF
CDR3 DNA: TGTGCCAGCAGCCAGTCTTACAGGAACAATGAGCAGTTCTTC

clone size: .
D gene: TRBD1
V gene: TRBV10-3
J gene: TRBJ1-3
CDR3 protein: CAISNIGTGRKYFSGNTIYF
CDR3 DNA: TGTGCCATCAGTAACATCGGGACAGGCCGAAAGTATTTCTCTGGAAACACCATATATTTT

clone size: .
D gene: .
V gene: TRBV5-4
J gene: TRBJ1-1
CDR3 protein: CASSPGTDAFF
CDR3 DNA: TGTGCCAGCAGCCCGGGGACCGACGCTTTCTTT

clone size: .
D gene: TRBD2
V gene: TRBV15
J gene: TRBJ2-2
CDR3 protein: CATSRLSRGANTGELFF
CDR3 DNA: TGTGCCACCAGCAGGTTGAGTCGGGGGGCGAACACCGGGGAGCTGTTTTTT

clone size: .
D gene: .
V gene: TRBV5-4
J gene: TRBJ2-7
CDR3 protein: CASSLGRGSYEQYF
CDR3 DNA: TGTGCCAGCAGCTTAGGCCGCGGCTCCTACGAGCAGTACTTC

clone size: .
D gene: TRBD2
V gene: TRBV3-1/TRBV3-2
J gene: TRBJ2-7
CDR3 protein: CASSGTSRTYEQYF
CDR3 DNA: TGTGCCAGCAGCGGGACTAGCCGGACCTACGAGCAGTACTTC

clone size: .
D gene: TRBD1
V gene: TRBV4-1
J gene: TRBJ1-6
CDR3 protein: CASSQGTGAYRSSPLHF
CDR3 DNA: TGCGCCAGCAGCCAAGGGACAGGGGCTTATCGGAGTTCACCCCTCCACTTT

clone size: .
D gene: TRBD1
V gene: TRBV14
J gene: TRBJ2-7
CDR3 protein: CASSPGTDGYSSYEQYF
CDR3 DNA: TGTGCCAGCAGCCCCGGGACAGATGGTTATTCCTCCTACGAGCAGTACTTC

clone size: .
D gene: .
V gene: TRBV11-2
J gene: TRBJ2-5
CDR3 protein: CASSLWYEDTIQETQYF
CDR3 DNA: TGTGCCAGCAGCTTATGGTATGAAGACACAATCCAAGAGACCCAGTACTTC

clone size: .
D gene: .
V gene: TRBV27
J gene: TRBJ2-7
CDR3 protein: CASSSWREQYF
CDR3 DNA: TGTGCCAGCAGTTCGTGGCGGGAGCAGTACTTC

clone size: .
D gene: .
V gene: TRBV19
J gene: TRBJ1-6
CDR3 protein: CASSIERDGLHSALLHF
CDR3 DNA: TGTGCCAGTAGTATAGAAAGGGATGGTTTACATTCCGCGCTCCTCCACTTT

clone size: .
D gene: .
V gene: TRBV7-3
J gene: TRBJ1-1
CDR3 protein: CASSSSGGNTEAFF
CDR3 DNA: TGTGCCAGCAGCTCTTCGGGGGGGAACACTGAAGCTTTCTTT

clone size: .
D gene: TRBD1
V gene: TRBV14
J gene: TRBJ2-7
CDR3 protein: CASSQGPHRGRSYEQYF
CDR3 DNA: TGTGCCAGCAGCCAAGGACCCCACAGGGGTCGGTCCTACGAGCAGTACTTC

clone size: .
D gene: .
V gene: TRBV4-3
J gene: TRBJ2-5
CDR3 protein: CASSQDKGSETQYF
CDR3 DNA: TGCGCCAGCAGCCAAGATAAGGGTTCGGAGACCCAGTACTTC

clone size: .
D gene: .
V gene: TRBV20-1
J gene: TRBJ2-7
CDR3 protein: CSAKRTHEQYF
CDR3 DNA: TGCAGTGCGAAGCGCACCCACGAGCAGTACTTC

clone size: .
D gene: .
V gene: TRBV3-1/TRBV3-2
J gene: TRBJ1-2
CDR3 protein: CASSQDQGSYGYTF
CDR3 DNA: TGTGCCAGCAGCCAAGATCAGGGGAGCTATGGCTACACCTTC

clone size: .
D gene: TRBD1
V gene: TRBV6-4
J gene: TRBJ2-7
CDR3 protein: CASSIGTGLEQYF
CDR3 DNA: TGTGCCAGCAGTATCGGGACAGGGCTTGAGCAGTACTTC

clone size: .
D gene: TRBD1
V gene: TRBV2
J gene: TRBJ1-5
CDR3 protein: CASRDRGINQPQHF
CDR3 DNA: TGTGCCAGCAGAGACAGGGGAATCAATCAGCCCCAGCATTTT

clone size: .
D gene: TRBD1
V gene: TRBV6-5
J gene: TRBJ1-5
CDR3 protein: CASSSTGVNQPQHF
CDR3 DNA: TGTGCCAGCAGTTCGACAGGGGTTAATCAGCCCCAGCATTTT

clone size: .
D gene: .
V gene: TRBV19
J gene: TRBJ2-1
CDR3 protein: CASSIVPGGNEQFF
CDR3 DNA: TGTGCCAGTAGTATAGTACCGGGCGGCAATGAGCAGTTCTTC